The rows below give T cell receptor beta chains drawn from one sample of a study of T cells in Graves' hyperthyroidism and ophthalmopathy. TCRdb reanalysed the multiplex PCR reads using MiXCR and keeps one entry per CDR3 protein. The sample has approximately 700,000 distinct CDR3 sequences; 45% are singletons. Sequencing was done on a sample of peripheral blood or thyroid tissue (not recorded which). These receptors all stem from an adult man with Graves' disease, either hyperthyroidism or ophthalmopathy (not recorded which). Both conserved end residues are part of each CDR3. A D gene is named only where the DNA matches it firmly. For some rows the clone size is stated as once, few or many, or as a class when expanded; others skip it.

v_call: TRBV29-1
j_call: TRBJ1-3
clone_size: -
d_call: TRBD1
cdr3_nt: TGCAGATGGACAGGGACAGACTCTGGAAACACCATATATTTT
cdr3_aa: CRWTGTDSGNTIYF

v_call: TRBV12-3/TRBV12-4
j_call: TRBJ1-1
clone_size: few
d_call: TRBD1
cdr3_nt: TGTGCCAGCAGGAAGGACAGGGGCGGCGGGCTGAACACTGAAGCTTTCTTT
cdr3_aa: CASRKDRGGGLNTEAFF

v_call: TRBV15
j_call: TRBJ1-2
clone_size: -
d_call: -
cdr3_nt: TGTGCCACCAGCAGCTTGGACGGCAGACCTAACTATGGCTACACCTTC
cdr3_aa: CATSSLDGRPNYGYTF

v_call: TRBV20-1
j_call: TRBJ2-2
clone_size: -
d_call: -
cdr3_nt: TGCAGTGCTTCTCGGACCCCGAACACCGGGGAGCTGTTTTTT
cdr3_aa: CSASRTPNTGELFF

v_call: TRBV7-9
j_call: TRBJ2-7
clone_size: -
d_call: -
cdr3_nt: TGTGCCAGCAGCCCAGGGCGACGGACCGGGGAGCTGTACTTC
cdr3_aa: CASSPGRRTGELYF

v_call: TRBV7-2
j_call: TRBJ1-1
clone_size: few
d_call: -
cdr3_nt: TGTGCCAGCAGCCAGTATGGGTACAGTAGCACTGAAGCTTTCTTT
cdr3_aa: CASSQYGYSSTEAFF

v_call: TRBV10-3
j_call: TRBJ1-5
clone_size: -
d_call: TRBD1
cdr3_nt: TGTGCGGGACAGGGCTTAACTCAGCCCCAGCATTTT
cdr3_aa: CAGQGLTQPQHF

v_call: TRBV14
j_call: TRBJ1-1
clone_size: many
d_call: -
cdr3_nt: TGTGCCAGCAGCCAATCCAGTCCGGGCCAAGCTTTCTTT
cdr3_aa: CASSQSSPGQAFF

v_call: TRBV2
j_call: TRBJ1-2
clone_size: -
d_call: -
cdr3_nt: TGTGCCAGCAGTCGGGACCCTGGAACCTATGGCTACACCTTC
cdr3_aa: CASSRDPGTYGYTF

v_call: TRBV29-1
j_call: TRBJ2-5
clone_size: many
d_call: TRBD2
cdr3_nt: TGCAGCGTTGTTCGCGGGGGGGGTCAAGAGACCCAGTACTTC
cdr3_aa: CSVVRGGGQETQYF